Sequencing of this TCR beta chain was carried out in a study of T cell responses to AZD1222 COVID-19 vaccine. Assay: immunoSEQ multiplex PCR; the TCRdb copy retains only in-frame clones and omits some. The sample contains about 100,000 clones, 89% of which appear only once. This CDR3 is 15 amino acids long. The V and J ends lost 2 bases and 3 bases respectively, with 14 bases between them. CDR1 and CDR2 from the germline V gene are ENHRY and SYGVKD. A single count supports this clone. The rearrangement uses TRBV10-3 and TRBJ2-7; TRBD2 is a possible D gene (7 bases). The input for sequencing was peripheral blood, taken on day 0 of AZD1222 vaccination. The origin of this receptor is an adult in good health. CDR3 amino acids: CAISEGGGGSYEQYF. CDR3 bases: TGTGCCATCAGTGAGGGGGGCGGCGGGAGCTACGAGCAGTACTTC.